A single sample gave rise to the 5 T cell receptor beta chains below, sequenced in a study of identifying expanded T cells in peripheral blood. Data came from immunoSEQ multiplex PCR; TCRdb stores just in-frame clones and leaves some out. The sample has about 94,000 clones, 88% seen once; the top ten hold approximately 5.3%. Material: blood. These receptor sequences come from a person aged 18 to 70 in good health.

The rearrangement joins TRBV14 to TRBJ1-3; no definite D call. This CDR3 contains 16 residues. Germline V gives CDR1 SGHDN, CDR2 FVKESK. V lost 0 bases and J lost 0, with 9 bases in between. The CDR3 nucleotides are TGTGCCAGCAGCCAAGAAATACCAGCCTCTGGAAACACCATATATTTT. Protein: CASSQEIPASGNTIYF.

The chain uses TRBV10-2 and TRBJ1-2, with a possible D match to TRBD1 (5 bases). This CDR3 is built from 14 residues. V dropped 5 bases and J dropped 3 bases, with 13 bases sitting between them. Germline CDR1 WSHSY, CDR2 SAAADI. The CDR3 coding sequence is TGCGCCAGCAGTATGGAGGGGAGGGACTATGGCTACACCTTC. As protein: CASSMEGRDYGYTF.

This clone was detected only a few times. The chain has TRBV5-1 and TRBJ1-1, with TRBD1 identical over 8 bases. The ends lost 0 bases at V and 11 bases at J; junction bases unmatched: 6. CDR1 and CDR2 (germline): SGHRS, YFSETQ. This CDR3 comprises 13 residues. The CDR3 is CASSLVDRVNAFF. The CDR3 bases are TGCGCCAGCAGCTTGGTGGACAGGGTAAACGCTTTCTTT.

The V call is TRBV5-1, the J call TRBJ2-7; 7 bases are a match to TRBD1. V gave up 5 bases and J gave up 2 bases; unmatched junction bases: 25. CDR1 and CDR2 (germline): SGHRS, YFSETQ. The CDR3 has 20 residues. CDR3 coding DNA: TGCGCCAGCAGATTCGGGACAGTTGCTACCGCAATCGCCATAACCTACGAGCAGTACTTC. This sequence encodes CASRFGTVATAIAITYEQYF.

The rearrangement links TRBV7-2 to TRBJ1-3, with no clear D. Trimming took off 5 bases at V and 1 base at J, with 12 bases between the two ends. The CDR3 contains 15 residues. Germline V gene sequence: CDR1 SGHTA, CDR2 FQGNSA. CDR3 region: CASSPEIGSGNTIYF. DNA for the CDR3: TGTGCCAGCAGCCCAGAGATCGGATCTGGAAACACCATATATTTT.